The T cell receptor beta chain under discussion was sequenced for a study of Ad26.COV2.S vaccination and SARS-CoV-2 variants. Study-level findings and limits: Placebo recipients had lower spike-specific TCR breadth than vaccine recipients.

Trimming pared 5 bases from V and 3 bases from J, leaving 19 bases between. The germline V gene encodes CDR1 MNHNY and CDR2 SVGAGI (reference sequence). The CDR3 contains 17 residues. TCRdb's table, derived via immunoSEQ multiplex PCR, lists solely in-frame clones and lacks some. Among 350,000 to 450,000 clones listed, about 91% were seen once. As to this clone: Its target is not known.

The rearrangement uses TRBV6-6 and TRBJ1-4, with D perhaps matching TRBD1 (5 bases). Sequenced material: peripheral blood, taken after recovery from COVID-19. The sequence was obtained from a human donor who had recovered from COVID-19. CDR3 protein: CASSLQPFRVANEKLFF. CDR3 sequence (DNA): TGTGCCAGCAGTCTCCAACCTTTCAGGGTGGCTAATGAAAAACTGTTTTTT.